This passage covers 3 T cell receptor beta chains from one sample sequenced in a study of spatial heterogeneity in lung cancer (dated by TCRdb to about 2019). Library preparation employed 5' RACE. The listed sequencing device is NextSeq 500. TCRdb applied fastp at Q25 and MiXCR to the public reads, then kept only in-frame beta chains. Duplicate CDR3 protein sequences are folded into a single record with the most common DNA and genes. This sample comprises roughly 120,000 distinct CDR3 sequences, more than 10% of them detected only once. Clones ranked in the top ten supply 15% to 20% of the sample. The time point label corresponds to: blood at routine non-recurrence follow-up after resection. Whole RNA extracted from tumor and nontumor lung tissue, or from cryopreserved PBMC samples, was used for TCR sequencing without cell sorting. Sequencing was performed on PBMCs, taken at follow-up. The receptors originated from a male donor with early-stage non-small cell lung cancer.

V gene TRBV10-3 combines with J gene TRBJ2-3; unclear D gene. Germline V gene lookup returns CDR1 ENHRY and CDR2 SYGVKD. Between the trimmed V and J ends, which lost 4 bases and 0 bases, there was a span of 5 bases. The CDR3 is 13 amino acids. The CDR3 loop is CAISVGSTDTQYF. The CDR3 region has the DNA TGTGCCATCAGTGTAGGGAGCACAGATACGCAGTATTTT.

The chain couples TRBV6-1 to TRBJ2-3; 10 bases match TRBD2. This CDR3 is 20 amino acids long. Germline CDR1 and CDR2: MNHNS and SASEGT. Trimming at V came to 7 bases and at J to 0 bases, leaving 19 bases not matched to a gene. The CDR3 reads CASTQGSSGGPRPSTDTQYF. CDR3 bases: TGTGCCAGCACCCAGGGGAGTAGCGGGGGGCCGCGCCCTAGCACAGATACGCAGTATTTT.

The CDR3 sequence: CAISEADRGNSPLHF. Written as DNA, the CDR3 is TGTGCCATCAGTGAGGCGGACAGGGGAAATTCACCCCTCCACTTT. The V gene is TRBV10-3, the J gene TRBJ1-6, with TRBD1 identical over 9 bases. The germline V gene has CDR1 ENHRY and CDR2 SYGVKD. Losses at the gene ends were 2 bases for V and 7 bases for J; bases not matched to a gene: 3. The length of the CDR3 is 15 residues.